This T cell receptor beta chain appears in the sequencing data of a study of blood T cell repertoires in COVID-19. Study overall: T cells, B-cell-depleted T cells, or PBMCs provided the cDNA or gDNA that served as material.

V dropped 0 bases and J dropped 0 bases, with 18 bases sitting between them. The CDR3 covers 19 residues. Germline CDR1 LGHNA, CDR2 YSLEER. As originally analysed: It was from reference gene primer amplification that nucleated cell counts were estimated. The method was immunoSEQ multiplex PCR; TCRdb's version includes in-frame clones alone and lacks a portion of them. The DNA gave D and trimming, while V, J and clone size come from that table. This table holds 80,000 to 95,000 clones, over 65% found once. This rearrangement joins TRBV4-3 to TRBJ1-3; TRBD1 is a possible D gene (5 bases). The TCR was taken from an older woman with acute or convalescent COVID-19. What was sequenced was peripheral blood. The CDR3 nucleotides are TGCGCCAGCAGCCAAGATCGAAGCCTCGGACATTTCTCTGGAAACACCATATATTTT. It specifies CASSQDRSLGHFSGNTIYF.